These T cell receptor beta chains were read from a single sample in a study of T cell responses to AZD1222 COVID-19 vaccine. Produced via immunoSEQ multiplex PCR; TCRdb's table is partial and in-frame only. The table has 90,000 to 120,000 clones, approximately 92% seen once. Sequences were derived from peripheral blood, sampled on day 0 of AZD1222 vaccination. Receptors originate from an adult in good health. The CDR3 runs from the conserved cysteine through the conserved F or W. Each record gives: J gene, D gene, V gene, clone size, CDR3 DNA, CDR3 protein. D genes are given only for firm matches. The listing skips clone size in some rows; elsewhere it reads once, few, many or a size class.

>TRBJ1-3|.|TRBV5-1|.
TGCGCCAGCAGCCCTGCTACTGCGGCCAGGGAATTAGACACCATATATTTT
CASSPATAARELDTIYF
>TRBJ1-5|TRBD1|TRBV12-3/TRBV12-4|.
TGTGCCAGCAGCCGGACAGGGCATCAGCCCCAGCATTTT
CASSRTGHQPQHF
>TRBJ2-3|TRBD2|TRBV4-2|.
TGTGCCAGCAGCCCAAGCGGGGGGGTACGTGGAGATACGCAGTATTTT
CASSPSGGVRGDTQYF
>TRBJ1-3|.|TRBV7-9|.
TGTGCCAGCAGCTTAGCGGGGGGAGCCTCCTCTGGAAACACCATATATTTT
CASSLAGGASSGNTIYF
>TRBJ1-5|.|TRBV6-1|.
TGTGCCAGCAGTGAGTACAATCAGCCCCAGCATTTT
CASSEYNQPQHF
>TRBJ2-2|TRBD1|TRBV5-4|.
TGTGCCAGCAGCCTGGACAGGGTGATTGTCAGCGGGGAGCTGTTTTTT
CASSLDRVIVSGELFF
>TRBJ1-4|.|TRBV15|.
TGTGCCACCAGCAGAGATCGCGGGACGGGTGAAAAACTGTTTTTT
CATSRDRGTGEKLFF
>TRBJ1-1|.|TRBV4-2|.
TGTGCCAGCAGCCCCGGAGGGGTCAGGGTCGTAAACACTGAAGCTTTCTTT
CASSPGGVRVVNTEAFF
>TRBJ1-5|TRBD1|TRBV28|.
TGTGCCAGCAGATGGACAGGGGGATTTGGGCCCCAGCATTTT
CASRWTGGFGPQHF
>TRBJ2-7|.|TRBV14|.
TGTGCCAGCAGCCCCTTTTTACTCCGGTCGGACGAGCAGTACTTC
CASSPFLLRSDEQYF
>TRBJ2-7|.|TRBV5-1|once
TGCGCCAGCAGCGCCTACACAGGGGAGGCCGAGCAGTACTTC
CASSAYTGEAEQYF
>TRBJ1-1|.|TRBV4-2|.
TGTGCCAGCAGCCAAGACAGGGGTAGTGAAGCTTTCTTT
CASSQDRGSEAFF
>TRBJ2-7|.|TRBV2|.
TGTGCCAGCAGGGCCGGGGACTCCTACGAGCAGTACTTC
CASRAGDSYEQYF
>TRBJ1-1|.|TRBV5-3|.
TGTGCCAGAAGCTCAAACCTAAAGACTGAAGCTTTCTTT
CARSSNLKTEAFF
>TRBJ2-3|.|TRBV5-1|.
TGCGCCAGCAGCGCGGGACTTATCACAGATACGCAGTATTTT
CASSAGLITDTQYF
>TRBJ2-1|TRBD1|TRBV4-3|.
TGCGCCAGCAGCCAAGATCAAGGGGGCTTGTACAATGAGCAGTTCTTC
CASSQDQGGLYNEQFF
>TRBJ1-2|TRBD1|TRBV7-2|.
TGTGCCAGCAGCTTGACAGGGGCGAACTATGGCTACACCTTC
CASSLTGANYGYTF
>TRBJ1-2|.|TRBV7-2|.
TGTGCCAGCAGCTTAAACAGAGACTATGGCTACACCTTC
CASSLNRDYGYTF
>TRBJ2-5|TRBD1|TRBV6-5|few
TGTGCCAGCAGTTTGGGACAGGCGGGGGAGACCCAGTACTTC
CASSLGQAGETQYF
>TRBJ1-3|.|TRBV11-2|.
TGTGCCAGCAGCGGGGGGGCAGGTTGGAACACCATATATTTT
CASSGGAGWNTIYF
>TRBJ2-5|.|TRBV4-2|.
TGTGCCAGCAGCCAAGATTTTATAAGGGCTCCAGAGACCCAGTACTTC
CASSQDFIRAPETQYF
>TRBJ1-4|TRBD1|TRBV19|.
TGTGCCAGTAGTATCGGCGGGACAGGTTTGGATGAAAAACTGTTTTTT
CASSIGGTGLDEKLFF
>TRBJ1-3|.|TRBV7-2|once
TGTGCCAGCAGCTTAGTTTCAGGGGCGCGGGTGGATGGAAACACCATATATTTT
CASSLVSGARVDGNTIYF
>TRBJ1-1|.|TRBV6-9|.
TGTGCCAGCAGTTATTTCGGGATGTTGGACACTGAAGCTTTCTTT
CASSYFGMLDTEAFF
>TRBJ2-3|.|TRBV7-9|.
TGTGCCAGCAGCCCTCCGGGGAGTAGCACAGATACGCAGTATTTT
CASSPPGSSTDTQYF
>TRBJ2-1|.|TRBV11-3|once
TGTGCCAGCAGCTTAATGCGCGGGGCCTACAATGAGCAGTTCTTC
CASSLMRGAYNEQFF
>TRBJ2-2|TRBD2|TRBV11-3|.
TGTGCCAGCAGGCTAGCGGGGAACACCGGGGAGCTGTTTTTT
CASRLAGNTGELFF
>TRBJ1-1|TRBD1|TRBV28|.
TGTGCCAGCAGTTCCTCACCGGGACAGGGGGCTGTTGAAGCTTTCTTT
CASSSSPGQGAVEAFF
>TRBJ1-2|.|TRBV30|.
TGTGCCTGGAGCGCCGGAGAATTCTATGGCTACACCTTC
CAWSAGEFYGYTF
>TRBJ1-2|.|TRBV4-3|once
TGCGCCAGCAGCCAAGATCTGGGCAGGGGTGGACTTGACTATGGCTACACCTTC
CASSQDLGRGGLDYGYTF
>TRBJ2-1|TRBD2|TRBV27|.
TGTGCCAGCGGACCTAGCGGGAGGTTCTACAATGAGCAGTTCTTC
CASGPSGRFYNEQFF
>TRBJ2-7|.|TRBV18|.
TGTGCCAGCTCACCTACATCACGAGAGGGGGAGCAGTACTTC
CASSPTSREGEQYF
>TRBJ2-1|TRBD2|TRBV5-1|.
TGCGCCAGCAGCCCTCGACTAGCGGGAGAAGTCAATGAGCAGTTCTTC
CASSPRLAGEVNEQFF
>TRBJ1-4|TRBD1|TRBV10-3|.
TGTGCCATCAGGAACCCGAGCCGGACAGGGGAAGAAAAACTGGTTTTT
CAIRNPSRTGEEKLVF
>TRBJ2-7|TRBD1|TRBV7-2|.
TGTGCCAGCAGCCTGACCGGGACAGGGTTGAACGAGCAGTACTTC
CASSLTGTGLNEQYF
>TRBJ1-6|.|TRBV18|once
TGTGCCAGCACCGAACAAAGCTCCTATAATTCACCCCTCCACTTT
CASTEQSSYNSPLHF
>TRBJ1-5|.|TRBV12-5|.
TGTGCTAGTGGTTTGGTAGGGCAGGGGCATCAGCCCCAGCATTTT
CASGLVGQGHQPQHF
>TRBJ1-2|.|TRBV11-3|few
TGTGCCAGCAGCTTAGAAGGGAATGGCTACACCTTC
CASSLEGNGYTF
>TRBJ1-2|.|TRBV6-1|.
TGTGCCAGCAGTGAATTGGGCAGTGGCGGCTACACCTTC
CASSELGSGGYTF
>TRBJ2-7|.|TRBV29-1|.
TGCAGCGTTGAAGTAACAGGTGTTTACGAGCAGTACTTC
CSVEVTGVYEQYF
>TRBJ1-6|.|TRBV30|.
TGTGCCTGGAGCGGGGGAGGCAATTCACCCCTCCACTTT
CAWSGGGNSPLHF
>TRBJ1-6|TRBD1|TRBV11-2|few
TGTGCCAGCAGCCTACGAACCCTGGGACAGGGAATGAAGTCACCCCTCCACTTT
CASSLRTLGQGMKSPLHF
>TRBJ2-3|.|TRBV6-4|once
TGTGCCAGCAGTGACGAGAGCCATGGGCCGCAGTATTTT
CASSDESHGPQYF
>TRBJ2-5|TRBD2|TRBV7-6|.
TGTGCCAGCAGCTGGAAATCTAGCGGGAGGGCCTCAGAGACCCAGTACTTC
CASSWKSSGRASETQYF
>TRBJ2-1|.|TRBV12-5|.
TGTGCTAGTGGTTTGGTCCCCCTCGTAGTCCCAGAGGAGCAGTTCTTC
CASGLVPLVVPEEQFF
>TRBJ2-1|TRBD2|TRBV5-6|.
TGTGCCAGCAGCTTGTCGTTGCCTAGCGGATACAATGAGCAGTTCTTC
CASSLSLPSGYNEQFF
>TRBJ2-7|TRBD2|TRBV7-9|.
TGTGCCAGCGTCGTAGGACTAGCGGGTTCCTACGAGCAGTACTTC
CASVVGLAGSYEQYF
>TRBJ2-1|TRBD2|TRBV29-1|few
TGCAGCGTTGCTCCGGGACTAGCGGGTGGTGAGCAGTTCTTC
CSVAPGLAGGEQFF
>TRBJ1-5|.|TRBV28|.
TGTGCCAGCAGTGCTCACAGGGAAGTTGGTCAGCCCCAGCATTTT
CASSAHREVGQPQHF
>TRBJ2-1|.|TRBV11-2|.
TGTGCCAGCAGCTCGAACCCCGGGGTACCTGAGCAGTTCTTC
CASSSNPGVPEQFF
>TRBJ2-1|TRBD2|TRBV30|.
TGTGCCTGGAGTGTCCTTATGGCGGGACTAGCTTACAATGAGCAGTTCTTC
CAWSVLMAGLAYNEQFF
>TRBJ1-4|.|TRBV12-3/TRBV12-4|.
TGTGCCAGCAGTTTAGTGGGAAATGAAAAACTGTTTTTT
CASSLVGNEKLFF
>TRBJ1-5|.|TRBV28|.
TGTGCCAGCAGTTTCAGGGAGTACGGTCAGCCCCAGCATTTT
CASSFREYGQPQHF
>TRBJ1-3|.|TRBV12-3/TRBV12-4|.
TGTGCCAGCAGTTTCCGTGGAAACACCATATATTTT
CASSFRGNTIYF
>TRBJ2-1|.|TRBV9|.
TGTGCCAGCAGCGATCCGGACTATCCGGATGAGCAGTTCTTC
CASSDPDYPDEQFF
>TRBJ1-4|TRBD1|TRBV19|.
TGTGCCAGTAGTCTCCCGACAGGGCTAAAACTGTTTTTT
CASSLPTGLKLFF
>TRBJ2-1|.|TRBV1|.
TGCACCAGCAGCCAAGTAGGACTCAACAATGAGCAGTTCTTC
CTSSQVGLNNEQFF
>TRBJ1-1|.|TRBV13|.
TGTGCCAGCAGCTTTTCGGAGAAGACTGAAGCTTTCTTT
CASSFSEKTEAFF
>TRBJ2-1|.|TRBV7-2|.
TGTGCCAGCAGCGCCCCCGGGAGCGTTGGAGGATACAATGAGCAGTTCTTC
CASSAPGSVGGYNEQFF